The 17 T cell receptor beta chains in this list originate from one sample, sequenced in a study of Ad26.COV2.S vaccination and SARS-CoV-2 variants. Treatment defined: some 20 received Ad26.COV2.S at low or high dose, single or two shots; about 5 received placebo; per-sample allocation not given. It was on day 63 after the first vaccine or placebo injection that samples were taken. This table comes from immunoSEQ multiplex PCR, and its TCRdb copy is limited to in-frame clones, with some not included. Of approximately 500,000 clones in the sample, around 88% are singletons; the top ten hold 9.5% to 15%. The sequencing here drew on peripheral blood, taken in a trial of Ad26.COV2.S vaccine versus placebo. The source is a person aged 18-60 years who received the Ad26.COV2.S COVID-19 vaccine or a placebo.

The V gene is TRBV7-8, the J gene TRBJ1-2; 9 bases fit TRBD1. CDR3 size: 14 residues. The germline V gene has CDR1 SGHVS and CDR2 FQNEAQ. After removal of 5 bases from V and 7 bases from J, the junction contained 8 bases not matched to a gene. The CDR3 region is CASSLRTGVVGYTF. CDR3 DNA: TGTGCCAGCAGCCTAAGGACAGGGGTTGTTGGCTACACCTTC.

The CDR3 DNA reads as TGTGCCAGCAGCTACCCGGGACGGCTAAAAGAGACCCAGTACTTC. Translating it yields CASSYPGRLKETQYF. This chain uses TRBV7-9 with TRBJ2-5; D is tentatively TRBD1 or TRBD2 (5 bases each). V was cut by 4 bases and J by 3 bases, with 15 bases left in between. CDR1 and CDR2 from the germline V gene are SEHNR and FQNEAQ (reference sequence). The CDR3 is 15 residues long.

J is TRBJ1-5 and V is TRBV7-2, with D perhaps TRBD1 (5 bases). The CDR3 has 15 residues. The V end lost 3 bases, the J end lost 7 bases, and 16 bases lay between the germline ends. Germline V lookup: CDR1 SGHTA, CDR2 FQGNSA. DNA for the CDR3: TGTGCCAGCAGCTTTGACAGACAGAAGACCCAGCCCCAGCATTTT. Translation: CASSFDRQKTQPQHF.

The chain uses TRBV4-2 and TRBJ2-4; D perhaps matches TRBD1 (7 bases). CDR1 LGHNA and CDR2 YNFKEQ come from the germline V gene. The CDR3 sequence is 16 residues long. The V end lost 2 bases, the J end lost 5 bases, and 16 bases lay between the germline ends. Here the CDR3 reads CASSQPGGTDQNIQYF. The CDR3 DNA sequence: TGTGCCAGCAGCCAACCTGGCGGGACAGATCAAAACATTCAGTACTTC.

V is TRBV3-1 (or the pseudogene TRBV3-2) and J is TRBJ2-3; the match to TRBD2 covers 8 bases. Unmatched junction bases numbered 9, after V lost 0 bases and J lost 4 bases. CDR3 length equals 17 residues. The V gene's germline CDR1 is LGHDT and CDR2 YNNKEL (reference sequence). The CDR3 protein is CASSQDPSGSFPDTQYF. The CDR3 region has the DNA TGTGCCAGCAGCCAAGATCCAAGCGGGAGTTTCCCAGATACGCAGTATTTT.

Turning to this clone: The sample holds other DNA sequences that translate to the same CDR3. The CDR3 loop is CASSLTGQPQHF. As DNA, the CDR3 is TGTGCCAGCAGCCTGACGGGACAGCCCCAGCATTTT. The chain joins TRBV28 to TRBJ1-5; no clear D. V shed 6 bases and J shed 7 bases, with 10 bases lying between them. This CDR3 spans 12 amino acids. CDR1 and CDR2 from the germline V gene are MDHEN and SYDVKM.

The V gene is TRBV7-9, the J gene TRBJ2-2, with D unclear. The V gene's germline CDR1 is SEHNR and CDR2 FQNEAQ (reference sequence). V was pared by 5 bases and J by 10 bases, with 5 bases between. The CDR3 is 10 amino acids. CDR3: CASSQLELFF. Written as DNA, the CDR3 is TGTGCCAGCAGCCAACTGGAGCTGTTTTTT.

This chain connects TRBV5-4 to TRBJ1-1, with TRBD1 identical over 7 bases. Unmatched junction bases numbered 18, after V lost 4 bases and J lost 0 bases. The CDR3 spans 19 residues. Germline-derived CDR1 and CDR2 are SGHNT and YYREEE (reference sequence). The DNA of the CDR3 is TGTGCCAGCAGCCGACCTCAGACAGGGCCCTTAAGCATGAACACTGAAGCTTTCTTT. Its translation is CASSRPQTGPLSMNTEAFF. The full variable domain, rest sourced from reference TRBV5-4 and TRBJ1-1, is ETGVTQSPTHLIKTRGQQVTLRCSSQSGHNTVSWYQQALGQGPQFIFQYYREEENGRGNFPPRFSGLQFPNYSSELNVNALELDDSALYLCASSRPQTGPLSMNTEAFFGQGTRLTVV.

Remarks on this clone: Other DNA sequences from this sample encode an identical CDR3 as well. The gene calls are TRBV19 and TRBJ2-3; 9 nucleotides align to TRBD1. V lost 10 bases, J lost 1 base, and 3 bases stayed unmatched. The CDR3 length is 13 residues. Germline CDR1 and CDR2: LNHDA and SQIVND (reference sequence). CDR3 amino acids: CATRDRGTDTQYF. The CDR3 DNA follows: TGTGCCACACGGGACAGGGGCACAGATACGCAGTATTTT.

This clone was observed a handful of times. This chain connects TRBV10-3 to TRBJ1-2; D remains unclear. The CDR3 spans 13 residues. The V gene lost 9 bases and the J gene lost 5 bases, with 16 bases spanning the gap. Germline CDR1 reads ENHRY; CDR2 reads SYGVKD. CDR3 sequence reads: CAIAGVPTYGYTF. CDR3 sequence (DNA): TGTGCCATTGCTGGGGTCCCGACTTATGGCTACACCTTC.

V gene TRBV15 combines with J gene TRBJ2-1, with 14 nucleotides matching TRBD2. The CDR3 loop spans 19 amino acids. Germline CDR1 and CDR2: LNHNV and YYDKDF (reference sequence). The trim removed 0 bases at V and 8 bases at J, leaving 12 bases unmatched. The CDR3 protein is CATSRDTPRLAGGPYEQFF. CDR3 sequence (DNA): TGTGCCACCAGCAGAGACACCCCTCGACTAGCGGGAGGGCCCTATGAGCAGTTCTTC.

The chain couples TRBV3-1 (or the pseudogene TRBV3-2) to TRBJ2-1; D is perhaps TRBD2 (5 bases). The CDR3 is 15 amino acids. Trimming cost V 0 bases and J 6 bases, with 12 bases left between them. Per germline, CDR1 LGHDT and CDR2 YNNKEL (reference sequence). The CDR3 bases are TGTGCCAGCAGCCAAGATCGGGGTGCCGGCAATGAGCAGTTCTTC. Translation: CASSQDRGAGNEQFF.

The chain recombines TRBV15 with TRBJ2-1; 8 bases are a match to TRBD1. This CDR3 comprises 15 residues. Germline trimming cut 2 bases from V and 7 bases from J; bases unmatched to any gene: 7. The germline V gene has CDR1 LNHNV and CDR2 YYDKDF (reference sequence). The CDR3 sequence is CATSRTGTGHNEQFF. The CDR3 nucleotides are TGTGCCACCAGCAGAACCGGGACAGGTCATAATGAGCAGTTCTTC. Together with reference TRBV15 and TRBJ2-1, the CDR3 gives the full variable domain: DAMVIQNPRYQVTQFGKPVTLSCSQTLNHNVMYWYQQKSSQAPKLLFHYYDKDFNNEADTPDNFQSRRPNTSFCFLDIRSPGLGDTAMYLCATSRTGTGHNEQFFGPGTRLTVL.

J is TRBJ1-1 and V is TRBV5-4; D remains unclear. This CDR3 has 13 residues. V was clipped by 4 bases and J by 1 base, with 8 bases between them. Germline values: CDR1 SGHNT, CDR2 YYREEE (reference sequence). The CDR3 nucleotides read TGTGCCAGCAGCCCCGTATCGAACACTGAAGCTTTCTTT. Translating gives CASSPVSNTEAFF.

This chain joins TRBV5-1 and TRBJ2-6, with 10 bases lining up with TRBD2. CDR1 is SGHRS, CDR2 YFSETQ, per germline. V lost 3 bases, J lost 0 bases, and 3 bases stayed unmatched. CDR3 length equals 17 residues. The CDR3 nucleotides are TGCGCCAGCAGCTCGGGACTAGCGTCCTCTGGGGCCAACGTCCTGACTTTC. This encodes CASSSGLASSGANVLTF.

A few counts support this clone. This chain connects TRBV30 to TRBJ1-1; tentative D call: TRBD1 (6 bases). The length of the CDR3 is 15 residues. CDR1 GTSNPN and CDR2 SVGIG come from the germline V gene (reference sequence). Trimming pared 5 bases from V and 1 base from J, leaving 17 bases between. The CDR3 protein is CAWGTRRGPNTEAFF. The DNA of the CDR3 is TGTGCCTGGGGGACACGCAGGGGTCCGAACACTGAAGCTTTCTTT.

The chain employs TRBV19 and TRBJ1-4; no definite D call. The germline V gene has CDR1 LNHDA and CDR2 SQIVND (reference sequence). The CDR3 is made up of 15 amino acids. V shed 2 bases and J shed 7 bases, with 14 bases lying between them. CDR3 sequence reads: CASSIPGRLPEKLFF. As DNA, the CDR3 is TGTGCCAGTAGTATACCCGGCCGGCTGCCTGAAAAACTGTTTTTT. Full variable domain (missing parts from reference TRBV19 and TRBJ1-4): DGGITQSPKYLFRKEGQNVTLSCEQNLNHDAMYWYRQDPGQGLRLIYYSQIVNDFQKGDIAEGYSVSREKKESFPLTVTSAQKNPTAFYLCASSIPGRLPEKLFFGSGTQLSVL.